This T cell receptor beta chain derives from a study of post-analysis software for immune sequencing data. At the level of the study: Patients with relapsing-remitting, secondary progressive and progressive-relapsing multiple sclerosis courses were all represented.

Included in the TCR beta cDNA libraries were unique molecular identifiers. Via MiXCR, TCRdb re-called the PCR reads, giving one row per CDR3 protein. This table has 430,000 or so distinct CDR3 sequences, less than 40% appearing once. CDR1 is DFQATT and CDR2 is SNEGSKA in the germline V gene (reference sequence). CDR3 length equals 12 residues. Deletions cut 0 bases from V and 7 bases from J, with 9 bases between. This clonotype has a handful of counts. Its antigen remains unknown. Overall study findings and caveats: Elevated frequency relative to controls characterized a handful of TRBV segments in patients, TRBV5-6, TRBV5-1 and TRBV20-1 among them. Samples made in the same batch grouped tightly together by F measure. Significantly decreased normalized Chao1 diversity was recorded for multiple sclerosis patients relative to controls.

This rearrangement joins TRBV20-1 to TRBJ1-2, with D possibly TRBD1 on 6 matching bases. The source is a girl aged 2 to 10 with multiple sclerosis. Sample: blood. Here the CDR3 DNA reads TGCAGTGCTAGAGAAGGACAGAGTGGCTACACCTTC. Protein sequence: CSAREGQSGYTF.